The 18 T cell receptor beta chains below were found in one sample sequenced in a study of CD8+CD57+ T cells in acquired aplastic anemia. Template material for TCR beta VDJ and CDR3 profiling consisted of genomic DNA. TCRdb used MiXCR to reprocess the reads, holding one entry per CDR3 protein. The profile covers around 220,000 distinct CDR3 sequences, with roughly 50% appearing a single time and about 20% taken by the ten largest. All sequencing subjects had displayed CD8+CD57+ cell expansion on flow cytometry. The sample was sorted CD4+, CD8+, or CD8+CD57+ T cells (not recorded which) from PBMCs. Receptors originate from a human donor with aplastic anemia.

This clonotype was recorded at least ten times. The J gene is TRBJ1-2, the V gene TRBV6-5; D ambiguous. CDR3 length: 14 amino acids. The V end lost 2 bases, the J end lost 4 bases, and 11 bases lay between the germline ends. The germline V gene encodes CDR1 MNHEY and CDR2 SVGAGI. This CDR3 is CASSYKGDSYGYTF. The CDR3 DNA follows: TGTGCCAGCAGTTACAAGGGTGACTCCTATGGCTACACCTTC.

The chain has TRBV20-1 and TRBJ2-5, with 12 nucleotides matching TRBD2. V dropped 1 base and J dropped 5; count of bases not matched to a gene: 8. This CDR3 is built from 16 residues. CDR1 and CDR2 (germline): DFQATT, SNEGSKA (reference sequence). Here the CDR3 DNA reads TGCAGTGCTAGAGTCCCTAGCGGGAGGGCGGAGGAGACCCAGTACTTC. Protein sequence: CSARVPSGRAEETQYF.

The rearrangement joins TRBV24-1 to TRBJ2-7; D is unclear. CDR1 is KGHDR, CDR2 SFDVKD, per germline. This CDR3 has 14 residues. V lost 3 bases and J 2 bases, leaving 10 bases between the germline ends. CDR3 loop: CATSDPGRPYEQYF. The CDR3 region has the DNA TGTGCCACCAGTGATCCTGGAAGACCCTACGAGCAGTACTTC.

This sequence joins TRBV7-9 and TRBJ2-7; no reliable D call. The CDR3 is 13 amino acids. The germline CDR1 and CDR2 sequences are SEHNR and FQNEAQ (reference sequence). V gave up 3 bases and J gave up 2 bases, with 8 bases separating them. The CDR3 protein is CASSFSEAYEQYF. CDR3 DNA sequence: TGTGCCAGCAGCTTTAGTGAAGCCTACGAGCAGTACTTC.

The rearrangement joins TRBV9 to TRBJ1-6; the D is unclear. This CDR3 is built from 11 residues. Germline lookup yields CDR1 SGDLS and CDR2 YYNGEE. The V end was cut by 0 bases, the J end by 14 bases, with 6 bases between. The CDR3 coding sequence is TGTGCCAGCAGCGTAGGAAGATCCCTCCACTTT. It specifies CASSVGRSLHF.

This CDR3 reads CASSRRQGPEDTQYF. The DNA for the CDR3 is TGTGCCAGCTCACGTCGGCAGGGTCCTGAAGATACGCAGTATTTT. The chain has TRBV18 and TRBJ2-3; maybe TRBD1 (5 bases). The CDR3 spans 15 residues. Deletions cut 4 bases from V and 5 bases from J, with 16 bases between. CDR1 and CDR2 (germline): KGHSH, LQKENI.

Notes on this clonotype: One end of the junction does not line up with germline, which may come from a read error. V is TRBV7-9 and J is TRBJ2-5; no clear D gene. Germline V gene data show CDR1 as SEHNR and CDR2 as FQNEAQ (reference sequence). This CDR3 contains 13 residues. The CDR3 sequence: CASSRDGQETQCF. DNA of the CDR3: TGTGCCAGCAGCCGCGACGGCCAAGAGACCCAGTGCTTC.

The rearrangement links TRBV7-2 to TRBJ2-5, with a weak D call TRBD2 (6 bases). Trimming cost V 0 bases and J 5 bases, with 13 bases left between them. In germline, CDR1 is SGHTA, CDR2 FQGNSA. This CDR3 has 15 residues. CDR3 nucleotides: TGTGCCAGCAGCTTAGCGGAGGGGATAGTGGAGACCCAGTACTTC. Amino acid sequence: CASSLAEGIVETQYF.

The CDR3 reads CATSRDWFGGQGFEQYF. CDR3 sequence (DNA): TGTGCCACCAGCAGAGATTGGTTCGGGGGACAGGGTTTTGAACAGTACTTC. The V gene is TRBV15, the J gene TRBJ2-7; TRBD1 aligns across 9 bases. Germline CDR1 and CDR2: LNHNV and YYDKDF (reference sequence). V was pared by 0 bases and J by 10 bases, with 16 bases of the junction left unmatched. The CDR3 is 17 residues long.

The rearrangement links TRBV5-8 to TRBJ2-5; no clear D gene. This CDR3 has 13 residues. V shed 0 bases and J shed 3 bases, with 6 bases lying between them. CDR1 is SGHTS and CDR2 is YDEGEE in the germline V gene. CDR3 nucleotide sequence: TGTGCCAGCAGCTTGGTGCCGGAAGAGACCCAGTACTTC. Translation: CASSLVPEETQYF.

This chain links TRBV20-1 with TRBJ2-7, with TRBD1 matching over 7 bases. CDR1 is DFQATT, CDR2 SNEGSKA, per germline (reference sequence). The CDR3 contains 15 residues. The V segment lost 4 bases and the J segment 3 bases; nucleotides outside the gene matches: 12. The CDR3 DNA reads TGCAGTGCTATCTACCCGGGACAGCGAGTCTACGAGCAGTACTTC. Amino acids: CSAIYPGQRVYEQYF.

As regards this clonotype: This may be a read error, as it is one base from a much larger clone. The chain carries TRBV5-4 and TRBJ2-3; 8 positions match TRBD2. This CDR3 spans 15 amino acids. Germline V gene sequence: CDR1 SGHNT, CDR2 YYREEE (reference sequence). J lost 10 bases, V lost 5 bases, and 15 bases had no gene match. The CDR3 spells CASRQGLVDYGAQYF. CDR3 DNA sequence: TGTGCCAGCAGACAGGGACTAGTGGACTATGGGGCGCAGTATTTT. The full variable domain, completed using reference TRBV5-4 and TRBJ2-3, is ETGVTQSPTHLIKTRGQQVTLRCSSQSGHNTVSWYQQALGQGPQFIFQYYREEENGRGNFPPRFSGLQFPNYSSELNVNALELDDSALYLCASRQGLVDYGAQYFGPGTRLTVL.

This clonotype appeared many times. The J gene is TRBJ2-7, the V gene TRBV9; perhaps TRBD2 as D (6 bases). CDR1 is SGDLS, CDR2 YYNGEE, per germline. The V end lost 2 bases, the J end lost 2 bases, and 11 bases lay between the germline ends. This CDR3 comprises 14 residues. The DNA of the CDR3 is TGTGCCAGCAGCGTGGACTATCTCACCTACGAGCAGTACTTC. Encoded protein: CASSVDYLTYEQYF.

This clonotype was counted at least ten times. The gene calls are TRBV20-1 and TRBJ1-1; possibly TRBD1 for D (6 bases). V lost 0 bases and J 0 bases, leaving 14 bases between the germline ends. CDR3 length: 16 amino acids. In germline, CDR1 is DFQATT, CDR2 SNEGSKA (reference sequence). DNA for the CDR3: TGCAGTGCTAGAGATGGGTATAGGGGGATGAACACTGAAGCTTTCTTT. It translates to CSARDGYRGMNTEAFF.

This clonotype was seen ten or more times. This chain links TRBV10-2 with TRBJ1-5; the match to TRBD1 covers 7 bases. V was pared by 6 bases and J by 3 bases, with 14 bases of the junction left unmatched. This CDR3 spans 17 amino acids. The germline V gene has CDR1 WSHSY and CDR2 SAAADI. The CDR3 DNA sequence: TGCGCCAGCAGCGAGCGTAGATCCGGGACAGTCAATCAGCCCCAGCATTTT. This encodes CASSERRSGTVNQPQHF.

CDR3 coding DNA: TGTGCCACCCCGGGGGGGCGAAGCGATGAGCAGTTCTTC. Translating gives CATPGGRSDEQFF. The rearrangement links TRBV7-4 to TRBJ2-1; TRBD2 agrees at 8 bases. Germline V lookup: CDR1 SGHVT, CDR2 SQSDAQ. J was trimmed by 8 bases and V by 10 bases; bases with no gene match: 10. The CDR3 runs to 13 residues.

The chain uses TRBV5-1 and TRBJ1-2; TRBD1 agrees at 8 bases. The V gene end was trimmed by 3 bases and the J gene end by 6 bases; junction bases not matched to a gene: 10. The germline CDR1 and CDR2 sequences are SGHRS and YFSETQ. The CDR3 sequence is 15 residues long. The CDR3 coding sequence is TGCGCCAGCAGCTATGGGGACAGGTTATCTGATGGCTACACCTTC. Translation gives CASSYGDRLSDGYTF.

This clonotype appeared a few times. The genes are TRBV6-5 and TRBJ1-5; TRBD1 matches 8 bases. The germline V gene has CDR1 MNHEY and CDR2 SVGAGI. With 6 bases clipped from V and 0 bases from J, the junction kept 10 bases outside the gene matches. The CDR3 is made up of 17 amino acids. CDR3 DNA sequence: TGTGCCAGCAGACCCCGGACAGGGTTCAATAGCAATCAGCCCCAGCATTTT. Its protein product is CASRPRTGFNSNQPQHF.